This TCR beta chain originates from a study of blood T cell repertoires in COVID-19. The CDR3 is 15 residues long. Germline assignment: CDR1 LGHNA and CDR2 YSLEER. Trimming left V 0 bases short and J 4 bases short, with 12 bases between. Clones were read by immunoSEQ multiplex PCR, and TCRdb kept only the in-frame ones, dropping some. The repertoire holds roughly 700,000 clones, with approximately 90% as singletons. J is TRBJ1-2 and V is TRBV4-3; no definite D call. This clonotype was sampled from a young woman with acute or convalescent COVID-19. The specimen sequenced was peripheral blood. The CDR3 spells CASSQDRSRGYGYTF. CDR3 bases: TGCGCCAGCAGCCAAGATCGGAGCAGAGGCTATGGCTACACCTTC.